One TCR beta chain is described in this entry. Its target is not known. Germline values: CDR1 GTSNPN, CDR2 SVGIG (reference sequence). This CDR3 has 18 residues. V lost 1 base and J lost 0, with 19 bases in between. This sample stems from a study of CD8 T cells in Susac syndrome. Reverse transcription used 0.5 to 1 ug RNA and random hexamers. Amplification of TCR beta CDR3 was carried out by immunoSEQ multiplex PCR, which covered 54 Vbeta and 13 Jbeta segments. TCRdb analysed the immunoSEQ multiplex PCR reads with MiXCR anew, one entry per CDR3 protein. The profile shows some 130,000 distinct CDR3 sequences, more than 75% of them singletons. Study observations and caveats: It was acknowledged in the study that the number of individuals who were included in its TCR sequencing and HLA analysis was relatively small.

This sequence originates from a human donor with multiple sclerosis. Sequenced input: CD8+ T cells from PBMCs. This chain joins TRBV30 and TRBJ1-3; unclear D gene. This CDR3 is CAWSDPYAATLSGNTIYF. CDR3 DNA: TGTGCCTGGAGTGACCCCTATGCCGCCACGCTCTCTGGAAACACCATATATTTT.